This TCR beta chain appears in the sequencing data of a study of blood T cells in healthy people across ages. A second PCR of roughly 7 to 11 cycles used a sample-barcoded 5' primer and a J-beta primer mix. Using its own MiXCR run on the 5' RACE reads, TCRdb lists one record per CDR3 protein. The sample holds roughly 1,500,000 distinct CDR3 sequences; about 35% are singletons and the top ten take about 11%. With V trimmed by 3 bases and J by 8 bases, 12 bases remained unmatched. Looked up from germline, CDR1 is SGHRS and CDR2 is YFSETQ. The CDR3 length is 17 residues. No fewer than 5 micrograms of total RNA were isolated from every sample.

This clonotype was obtained from a young woman in good health. The gene calls are TRBV5-1 and TRBJ2-1; 12 bases map to TRBD2. The sequenced sample consisted of blood. CDR3 bases: TGCGCCAGCAGCTATGGTAGGACTAGCGGGATAGGGGATGAGCAGTTCTTC. Residues: CASSYGRTSGIGDEQFF.